The clone carrying this T cell receptor beta chain was counted once. CDR3 size: 14 residues. V lost 7 bases and J lost 13; bases outside the gene matches: 12. Germline-derived CDR1 and CDR2 are SNHLY and FYNNEI. This table comes from immunoSEQ multiplex PCR, and its TCRdb copy is limited to in-frame clones, with some not included. The sample shows about 200,000 clones, 86% of them seen only once. This sample was included in a study of blood T cell repertoires in COVID-19. The source material was peripheral blood. The TCR originated in a woman in her 70s with acute or convalescent COVID-19. The chain joins TRBV2 to TRBJ1-6; 8 positions agree with TRBD1. CDR3 in amino acids: CASTARRTGSPLHF. The CDR3 nucleotides are TGTGCCAGCACCGCCCGGCGGACAGGGAGTCCCCTCCACTTT.